This passage covers 22 T cell receptor beta chains from one sample sequenced in a study of OX40 agonist ivuxolimab in advanced cancers. Profiling relied on immunoSEQ multiplex PCR, and the TCRdb table lists in-frame clones only, not all of them. This sample yields tens of thousands of clones, of which more than 75% are seen a single time; approximately 0.3% belongs to the top ten. The sequencing here drew on CD4+ or CD8+ T cells sorted from blood, taken in a trial of the OX40 agonist ivuxolimab. The receptor source for this set is an adult with an advanced solid tumor such as melanoma, head and neck, liver or kidney cancer.

The chain employs TRBV20-1 and TRBJ2-7; D is unclear. Germline lookup yields CDR1 DFQATT and CDR2 SNEGSKA (reference sequence). CDR3 size: 11 residues. The V end was cut by 2 bases, the J end by 6 bases, with 8 bases between. The CDR3 here is CSARLGSEQYV. CDR3 nucleotides: TGCAGTGCTAGACTGGGAAGCGAGCAGTACGTC.

The V and J genes are TRBV5-1 and TRBJ2-5, with 10 positions matching TRBD1. V lost 4 bases and J lost 3; bases outside the gene matches: 9. CDR3 length equals 16 residues. Germline V gene lookup returns CDR1 SGHRS and CDR2 YFSETQ. CDR3 region: CASSRGQGSGEETQYF. CDR3 coding DNA: TGCGCCAGCAGCCGGGGACAGGGGAGCGGGGAAGAGACCCAGTACTTC. The whole variable domain, remainder taken from reference TRBV5-1 and TRBJ2-5, is KAGVTQTPRYLIKTRGQQVTLSCSPISGHRSVSWYQQTPGQGLQFLFEYFSETQRNKGNFPGRFSGRQFSNSRSEMNVSTLELGDSALYLCASSRGQGSGEETQYFGPGTRLLVL.

The chain combines TRBV29-1 with TRBJ2-1, with TRBD1 identical over 8 bases. The CDR3 extends over 13 amino acids. The germline gives CDR1 SQVTM, CDR2 ANQGSEA. The trim removed 3 bases at V and 8 bases at J, leaving 6 bases unmatched. CDR3 in amino acids: CSVDRGRQDEQFF. The CDR3 region has the DNA TGCAGCGTTGACAGGGGGCGTCAGGATGAGCAGTTCTTC.

This chain uses TRBV2 with TRBJ1-1; unclear D gene. V was shortened by 7 bases and J by 3 bases, with 12 bases between the two germline ends. CDR1 SNHLY and CDR2 FYNNEI come from the germline V gene. The CDR3 sequence is 13 residues long. Here the CDR3 DNA reads TGTGCCAGCACCCCTTTTGAGGACACTGAAGCTTTCTTT. Protein: CASTPFEDTEAFF.

V is TRBV2 and J is TRBJ1-1; a possible D gene is TRBD1 (6 bases). V was pared by 7 bases and J by 5 bases, with 17 bases between. Germline loops: CDR1 SNHLY, CDR2 FYNNEI. The CDR3 sequence is 14 residues long. CDR3 in amino acids: CASKGEGRRTEAFF. The DNA for the CDR3 is TGTGCCAGCAAGGGGGAGGGGCGCCGGACTGAAGCTTTCTTT. Looking up the rest from reference TRBV2 and TRBJ1-1 gives the full variable domain: EPEVTQTPSHQVTQMGQEVILRCVPISNHLYFYWYRQILGQKVEFLVSFYNNEISEKSEIFDDQFSVERPDGSNFTLKIRSTKLEDSAMYFCASKGEGRRTEAFFGQGTRLTVV.

The V gene is TRBV12-5, the J gene TRBJ1-5, with 7 bases that match TRBD1. The ends lost 0 bases at V and 2 bases at J; junction bases unmatched: 16. CDR3 length: 20 amino acids. Germline values: CDR1 LGHNT, CDR2 FRNRAP. The DNA for the CDR3 is TGTGCTAGTGGTTTGGTCACCTTTCGACAGGGAGGCTTGGGCAATCAGCCCCAGCATTTT. Its translation: CASGLVTFRQGGLGNQPQHF.

The V call is TRBV6-1, the J call TRBJ1-2; the D gene is possibly TRBD1 (5 bases). Germline assignment: CDR1 MNHNS and CDR2 SASEGT. V was shortened by 6 bases and J by 3 bases, with 17 bases between the two germline ends. The CDR3 extends over 15 amino acids. The chain's CDR3 is CASSLGQNPYYGYTF. In nucleotides, the CDR3 is TGTGCCAGCAGCTTAGGACAAAATCCATACTATGGCTACACCTTC.

This clone was found a few times. CDR3 in amino acids: CASNPTSGEQYF. The CDR3 coding sequence is TGTGCCAGCAACCCAACTAGCGGCGAGCAGTACTTC. The chain links TRBV5-6 to TRBJ2-7, with 8 bases identical to TRBD2. This CDR3 comprises 12 residues. V gave up 6 bases and J gave up 6 bases; unmatched junction bases: 5. Germline V gene sequence: CDR1 SGHDT, CDR2 YYEEEE. Drawing the rest from reference TRBV5-6 and TRBJ2-7, the complete variable domain is DAGVTQSPTHLIKTRGQQVTLRCSPKSGHDTVSWYQQALGQGPQFIFQYYEEEERQRGNFPDRFSGHQFPNYSSELNVNALLLGDSALYLCASNPTSGEQYFGPGTRLTVT.

The J gene is TRBJ1-1, the V gene TRBV5-4, with a tentative D call TRBD1 (5 bases). Germline assignment: CDR1 SGHNT and CDR2 YYREEE (reference sequence). The CDR3 extends over 13 amino acids. The V end lost 3 bases, the J end lost 2 bases, and 8 bases lay between the germline ends. CDR3 DNA: TGTGCCAGCAGCTATGACAGCAACACTGAAGCTTTCTTT. Its translation: CASSYDSNTEAFF.

The chain joins TRBV5-1 to TRBJ1-2, with 10 bases lining up with TRBD1. This CDR3 comprises 14 residues. Trimming removed 4 bases from V and 4 bases from J; junction bases left unmatched: 4. CDR1 SGHRS and CDR2 YFSETQ come from the germline V gene. The CDR3 is CASSQGTGVYGYTF. Here the CDR3 DNA reads TGCGCCAGCAGCCAAGGGACAGGGGTCTATGGCTACACCTTC.

This chain links TRBV11-2 with TRBJ1-1, with D possibly matching TRBD1 (5 bases). Germline-derived CDR1 and CDR2 are SGHAT and FQNNGV. CDR3 length: 13 residues. Deletions cut 3 bases from V and 7 bases from J, with 12 bases between. The CDR3 DNA is TGTGCCAGCAGCTTTCTAGGACAATTTGAAGCTTTCTTT. Its protein product is CASSFLGQFEAFF.

The J gene is TRBJ1-2, the V gene TRBV10-3; D gene ambiguous. The germline V gene encodes CDR1 ENHRY and CDR2 SYGVKD. With 4 bases removed from V and 8 bases from J, the gap between germline ends came to 8 bases. This CDR3 spans 11 amino acids. CDR3 sequence (DNA): TGTGCCATCAGTGGGGATTTAGGCTACACCTTC. This translates into CAISGDLGYTF.

The chain combines TRBV6-6 with TRBJ1-5, with 8 positions matching TRBD1. There are 14 residues in the CDR3. Looked up from germline, CDR1 is MNHNY and CDR2 is SVGAGI (reference sequence). Unmatched junction bases numbered 4, after V lost 6 bases and J lost 3 bases. For the CDR3, the DNA is TGTGCCAGCAGCGGACAGGGTGACAATCAGCCCCAGCATTTT. The encoded protein is CASSGQGDNQPQHF.

The gene calls are TRBV5-1 and TRBJ2-5; 11 bases fit TRBD2. CDR3 size: 15 residues. Germline V gene sequence: CDR1 SGHRS, CDR2 YFSETQ. The J segment lost 4 bases and the V segment lost 4 bases, leaving 6 bases of the junction unmatched. Here the CDR3 DNA reads TGCGCCAGCAGCCCCGTAGCGGGGGGGCGAGAGACCCAGTACTTC. Its translation: CASSPVAGGRETQYF.

This chain connects TRBV6-6 to TRBJ1-6; TRBD1 agrees at 10 bases. The CDR3 covers 16 residues. The junction had 3 bases not matched to a gene; V was cut back by 0 bases and J by 7 bases. Germline CDR1 MNHNY, CDR2 SVGAGI (reference sequence). In nucleotides, the CDR3 is TGTGCCAGCAGTTACTCGGGGACAGGGGAGAATTCACCCCTCCACTTT. It is translated as CASSYSGTGENSPLHF.

The V and J genes are TRBV18 and TRBJ1-1, with D perhaps matching TRBD1 (6 bases). CDR3 length: 15 residues. Germline CDR1 is KGHSH and CDR2 is LQKENI. Trimming stripped 6 bases from V and 2 bases from J, with 16 bases between. Here the CDR3 reads CASSRGPQGNTEAFF. The CDR3 nucleotides read TGTGCCAGCTCTCGTGGGCCACAGGGTAACACTGAAGCTTTCTTT.

The rearrangement links TRBV5-1 to TRBJ2-1; either TRBD1 or TRBD2 may supply D (5 bases each). The CDR3 runs to 15 residues. Trimming removed 0 bases at V and 3 bases at J, with 10 bases between. Germline V CDR1 and CDR2: SGHRS, YFSETQ. The CDR3 loop is CASSLGDASYNEQFF. DNA of the CDR3: TGCGCCAGCAGCTTGGGGGACGCCAGCTACAATGAGCAGTTCTTC.

The V gene is TRBV18, the J gene TRBJ1-2; D unresolved. The germline V and J ends were trimmed by 1 base and 7 bases, with 10 bases remaining between them. CDR1 KGHSH and CDR2 LQKENI come from the germline V gene. The CDR3 totals 13 residues. The CDR3 reads CASSPRPGIGYTF. DNA of the CDR3: TGTGCCAGCTCACCACGGCCCGGGATTGGCTACACCTTC.

The chain employs TRBV5-1 and TRBJ2-5; a weak D match, TRBD2 (5 bases). V gave up 2 bases and J gave up 2 bases, with 10 bases separating them. CDR1 is SGHRS, CDR2 YFSETQ, per germline. This CDR3 spans 14 amino acids. CDR3: CASSFDGRQETQYF. CDR3 coding DNA: TGCGCCAGCAGCTTTGATGGGAGACAAGAGACCCAGTACTTC.

The chain carries TRBV5-1 and TRBJ2-5; TRBD1 aligns across 9 bases. With V trimmed by 4 bases and J by 11 bases, 12 bases remained unmatched. Germline V gene lookup returns CDR1 SGHRS and CDR2 YFSETQ. This CDR3 spans 14 amino acids. In DNA form, the CDR3 reads TGCGCCAGCAGCGGGGGACAGGGAACGTGGGAGCAGTACTTC. This translates into CASSGGQGTWEQYF.

The V and J genes are TRBV23-1 and TRBJ2-7; D uncertain. TRBV23-1 is noted as an ORF with a role that remains uncertain. Between the trimmed V and J ends, which lost 0 bases and 0 bases, there was a span of 12 bases. The CDR3 has 16 amino acids. Here the CDR3 DNA reads TGCGCCAGCAGTCAATCAGGGCAGGCCCGCTCCTACGAGCAGTACGTC. This sequence encodes CASSQSGQARSYEQYV.

This clone showed up just once. The chain uses TRBV11-3 and TRBJ2-1, with D possibly called TRBD1 or TRBD2 (5 bases each). V was pared by 4 bases and J by 1 base, with 17 bases between. This CDR3 is built from 17 residues. CDR1 is SGHNT and CDR2 is YENEEA in the germline V gene. CDR3 DNA: TGTGCCAGCAGCTCTCGGGGCGGAGGAGGTTCCTACAATGAGCAGTTCTTC. Protein: CASSSRGGGGSYNEQFF. The variable domain in full, with the rest retrieved from reference TRBV11-3 and TRBJ2-1, is EAGVVQSPRYKIIEKKQPVAFWCNPISGHNTLYWYLQNLGQGPELLIRYENEEAVDDSQLPKDRFSAERLKGVDSTLKIQPAELGDSAVYLCASSSRGGGGSYNEQFFGPGTRLTVL.